Presented here are 9 T cell receptor beta chains from one specimen sequenced in a study of blood T cell repertoires in COVID-19. The protocol was immunoSEQ multiplex PCR, while the TCRdb copy is restricted to in-frame clones and leaves out a portion. The repertoire includes roughly 260,000 clones, about nine tenths of them detected once, and 3.7% sits in the top ten. Material for sequencing was peripheral blood. The origin of the receptors is a middle-aged woman with acute or convalescent COVID-19.

The chain recombines TRBV2 with TRBJ2-3, with TRBD1 matching 8 bases. Trimming removed 4 bases from V and 5 bases from J; junction bases left unmatched: 2. This CDR3 is 13 amino acids long. Per the germline V gene, CDR1 is SNHLY and CDR2 is FYNNEI. The CDR3 reads CASSGQGKDTQYF. The CDR3 DNA sequence: TGTGCCAGCAGTGGACAGGGGAAAGATACGCAGTATTTT.

Here the CDR3 reads CATSRDRFTDSPLHF. The CDR3 DNA is TGTGCCACCAGCAGAGACCGGTTTACAGATTCACCCCTCCACTTT. The chain employs TRBV15 and TRBJ1-6; no reliable D call. This CDR3 region has 15 residues. Germline CDR1 and CDR2: LNHNV and YYDKDF (reference sequence). Trimming shortened V by 0 bases and J by 8 bases, and 11 bases separated the two germline ends.

The chain is built from TRBV4-2 and TRBJ1-2; tentative D call: TRBD1 (5 bases). Germline lookup yields CDR1 LGHNA and CDR2 YNFKEQ. This CDR3 has 16 amino acids. The V end lost 2 bases, the J end lost 6 bases, and 19 bases lay between the germline ends. The CDR3 sequence: CASSQRLIGGGHGYTF. The CDR3 DNA is TGTGCCAGCAGCCAACGTTTGATTGGGGGGGGACATGGCTACACCTTC.

V usage is TRBV6-5 and J usage is TRBJ1-1, with 7 bases that match TRBD1. Germline V gives CDR1 MNHEY, CDR2 SVGAGI. The trim removed 5 bases at V and 0 bases at J, leaving 3 bases unmatched. The CDR3 spans 14 residues. The CDR3 reads CASSQTGLNTEAFF. The CDR3 DNA sequence: TGTGCCAGCAGTCAGACAGGGTTGAACACTGAAGCTTTCTTT.

CDR3 nucleotide sequence: TGTGCCAGCAGCCCACTTGGAAACACCATATATTTT. The encoded protein is CASSPLGNTIYF. The V and J genes are TRBV6-5 and TRBJ1-3, with D unclear. Trimming cost V 6 bases and J 3 bases, with 6 bases left between them. There are 12 residues in the CDR3. The germline gives CDR1 MNHEY, CDR2 SVGAGI.

The chain employs TRBV2 and TRBJ2-7; D call uncertain. The germline V and J ends were trimmed by 5 bases and 4 bases, with 21 bases remaining between them. Germline CDR1 is SNHLY and CDR2 is FYNNEI. The CDR3 is 16 residues long. The CDR3 here is CASSPLFRQRPYEQYV. CDR3 nucleotide sequence: TGTGCCAGCAGTCCACTTTTCCGCCAGCGCCCATACGAGCAGTACGTC.

The chain has TRBV23-1 and TRBJ2-2, with a tentative D call TRBD2 (6 bases). TRBV23-1 is an open reading frame, and its role is uncertain. This CDR3 has 16 residues. Trimming shortened V by 0 bases and J by 4 bases, and 12 bases separated the two germline ends. CDR3 loop: CASSQSGLAFTGELFF. For the CDR3, the DNA is TGCGCCAGCAGTCAATCTGGGCTAGCGTTCACCGGGGAGCTGTTTTTT.

This chain connects TRBV3-1 (or the pseudogene TRBV3-2) to TRBJ2-3; 8 nucleotides match TRBD1. Germline V gives CDR1 LGHDT, CDR2 YNNKEL (reference sequence). Trimming at V came to 2 bases and at J to 4 bases, leaving 5 bases not matched to a gene. The CDR3 is 15 residues long. The CDR3 DNA reads as TGTGCCAGCAGCCAAAATGCAGGGGGCGCAGATACGCAGTATTTT. Amino acid sequence: CASSQNAGGADTQYF.

The V gene is TRBV5-1, the J gene TRBJ1-1; TRBD1 aligns across 7 bases. This CDR3 has 15 amino acids. After removal of 4 bases from V and 3 bases from J, the junction contained 9 bases not matched to a gene. Germline V lookup: CDR1 SGHRS, CDR2 YFSETQ. In DNA, the CDR3 is TGCGCCAGCAGCCTGGCGACAGGGTGGGACACTGAAGCTTTCTTT. Translated: CASSLATGWDTEAFF.